Many counts were recorded for the clone carrying this T cell receptor beta chain. These data are taken from a study of T-cell reconstitution after alpha-beta-depleted transplantation in children. The V end was cut by 4 bases, the J end by 2 bases, with 9 bases between. This CDR3 contains 15 residues. TCRbeta library construction was performed incorporating unique molecular identifiers. Using its own MiXCR run on the PCR reads, TCRdb lists one record per CDR3 protein. The data hold hundreds of thousands of distinct CDR3 sequences, with 16% observed a single time. The sample here was PBMCs from the stem cell graft donor, taken from the stem cell graft. The receptor's source is a human donor who donated a stem cell graft to a child with acute myeloid leukemia. The chain joins TRBV12-3 or TRBV12-4 to TRBJ2-6; D gene uncertain. The CDR3 coding sequence is TGTGCCAGCAGTTCACCCAGGACTGGGGCCAACGTCCTGACTTTC. Translating gives CASSSPRTGANVLTF.